The T cell receptor beta chain under discussion was sequenced for a study of cytomegalovirus exposure and HLA in healthy donors. Broader study findings: Analysis was carried out at a later point, and it linked a missense DCLRE1C variant to TCR beta V- and J-gene trimming. Among TCR beta chains, those listed as cytomegalovirus-associated numbered under 200. Earlier analysis looked at TCR beta V segments, and most were productive about 87% or about 30% of the time. Presence/absence results assume similar sequencing depth per donor, which may not hold.

PCR involved 60 Vbeta and 13 Jbeta primers. Produced via immunoSEQ multiplex PCR; TCRdb's table is partial and in-frame only. The table shows about 68,000 clones, with approximately 80% occurring only once. CDR1 and CDR2 from the germline V gene are MDHEN and SYDVKM. V dropped 7 bases and J dropped 0 bases, with 16 bases sitting between them. CDR3 length equals 16 residues. This clone was detected once. Its antigen is unknown. The chain employs TRBV28 and TRBJ1-5; D possibly corresponds to TRBD1 (5 bases). The material sequenced was PBMCs. This receptor was taken from a human donor in good health. The CDR3 protein is CASIGWGRFSNQPQHF. Written as DNA, the CDR3 is TGTGCCAGCATTGGATGGGGCAGATTTAGCAATCAGCCCCAGCATTTT.